These T cell receptor beta chains were read from a single sample in a study of low-dose radiotherapy and immunotherapy resistance in tumors. TCRdb called the reads again in MiXCR, with one record for every CDR3 protein. The sample has tens of thousands of distinct CDR3 sequences; 26% are singletons. Source: PBMCs, taken before treatment. These receptors all stem from a male donor with rectosigmoid adenocarcinoma. The CDR3 runs from the conserved cysteine through the conserved F or W. The order of the fields is V gene, J gene, D gene, clone size, CDR3 DNA, CDR3 protein. A D gene is named only where the DNA matches it firmly. The size of a clone is reported for some rows only, either as once, few or many, or as a class for expanded clones.

v_gene: TRBV5-4
j_gene: TRBJ2-2
d_gene: NA
abundance: many
CDR3nt: TGTGCCAGCAGCTTGGACCTCAAGGGGACCGGGGAGCTGTTTTTT
CDR3aa: CASSLDLKGTGELFF

v_gene: TRBV28
j_gene: TRBJ2-3
d_gene: TRBD1
abundance: medium-sized
CDR3nt: TGTGCCAGCATTTGGGGGACAGGGAGACTACGCACAGATACGCAGTATTTT
CDR3aa: CASIWGTGRLRTDTQYF

v_gene: TRBV4-2
j_gene: TRBJ2-1
d_gene: NA
abundance: many
CDR3nt: TGTGCCAGCAGCCAAGATCCCGGCAGGAGGGGGCACAATGAGCAGTTCTTC
CDR3aa: CASSQDPGRRGHNEQFF

v_gene: TRBV5-5
j_gene: TRBJ2-5
d_gene: NA
abundance: NA
CDR3nt: TGTGCCAGCAGGGCGACAGGTCAAGAGACCCAGTACTTC
CDR3aa: CASRATGQETQYF

v_gene: TRBV3-1
j_gene: TRBJ2-3
d_gene: TRBD2
abundance: many
CDR3nt: TGTGCCAGCAGCCAAGATATCCGGACTAGCGGAGAAGGGGCCCGGGATACGCAGTATTTT
CDR3aa: CASSQDIRTSGEGARDTQYF

v_gene: TRBV2
j_gene: TRBJ2-5
d_gene: NA
abundance: few
CDR3nt: TGTGCCAGCAGTGAAGTTGGGGGGCGAGAGACCCAGTACTTC
CDR3aa: CASSEVGGRETQYF

v_gene: TRBV19
j_gene: TRBJ2-7
d_gene: TRBD1
abundance: many
CDR3nt: TGTGCCAGTAGTAGATCCCTCGGGGACAGGGCCGGGAAGATCCACGAGCAGTACTTC
CDR3aa: CASSRSLGDRAGKIHEQYF

v_gene: TRBV5-4
j_gene: TRBJ1-2
d_gene: TRBD1
abundance: NA
CDR3nt: TGTGCCAGCAGCCCGACAGGGGCCCAAGGCTACACCTTC
CDR3aa: CASSPTGAQGYTF

v_gene: TRBV20-1
j_gene: TRBJ1-5
d_gene: TRBD1
abundance: many
CDR3nt: TGCAGTGCTAGTCGACAGGGGCCTAATCAGCCCCAGCATTTT
CDR3aa: CSASRQGPNQPQHF

v_gene: TRBV3-1
j_gene: TRBJ1-2
d_gene: NA
abundance: NA
CDR3nt: TGTGCCAGCAGCCAAGATCTGCAGGGCAGAGGCTACACCTTC
CDR3aa: CASSQDLQGRGYTF

v_gene: TRBV12-3/TRBV12-4
j_gene: TRBJ2-7
d_gene: NA
abundance: many
CDR3nt: TGTGCCAGCATGGCAGACAACAGCTACGAGCAGTACTTC
CDR3aa: CASMADNSYEQYF

v_gene: TRBV11-3
j_gene: TRBJ2-3
d_gene: NA
abundance: many
CDR3nt: TGTGCCAGCAGCTCAAGACAGGACCCAGCGGATACGCAGTATTTT
CDR3aa: CASSSRQDPADTQYF

v_gene: TRBV4-1
j_gene: TRBJ2-3
d_gene: NA
abundance: NA
CDR3nt: TGCGCCAGCAGCCAAGAGGCCGGGGCCTACACAGATACGCAGTATTTT
CDR3aa: CASSQEAGAYTDTQYF

v_gene: TRBV6-2/TRBV6-3
j_gene: TRBJ2-7
d_gene: NA
abundance: many
CDR3nt: TGTGCCAGCGTGGTACAGGAGTCCTACGAGCAGTACTTC
CDR3aa: CASVVQESYEQYF

v_gene: TRBV4-3
j_gene: TRBJ2-3
d_gene: TRBD2
abundance: NA
CDR3nt: TGCGCCAGCAGCCAAGTGACGACTAGCGGCACAGATACGCAGTATTTT
CDR3aa: CASSQVTTSGTDTQYF

v_gene: TRBV7-2
j_gene: TRBJ2-2
d_gene: NA
abundance: NA
CDR3nt: TGTGCCAGCAGTATGGAGGGGTCCATCCTTTCCGGGGAGCTGTTTTTT
CDR3aa: CASSMEGSILSGELFF

v_gene: TRBV29-1
j_gene: TRBJ2-7
d_gene: TRBD1
abundance: NA
CDR3nt: TGCAGCGTTCTCGGGACAGCCTACGAGCAGTACTTC
CDR3aa: CSVLGTAYEQYF

v_gene: TRBV5-1
j_gene: TRBJ2-7
d_gene: NA
abundance: few
CDR3nt: TGCGCCAGCAGCTTGTCCGGGCAGGCTTCCGAGCAGTACTTC
CDR3aa: CASSLSGQASEQYF

v_gene: TRBV6-8
j_gene: TRBJ1-3
d_gene: NA
abundance: NA
CDR3nt: TGTGCCAGCAGTTACGGCAGCGACCACTCTGGAAACACCATATATTTT
CDR3aa: CASSYGSDHSGNTIYF

v_gene: TRBV12-3/TRBV12-4
j_gene: TRBJ1-1
d_gene: NA
abundance: NA
CDR3nt: TGTGCCAGCAGTTTAAACCTGAACACTGAAGCTTTCTTT
CDR3aa: CASSLNLNTEAFF

v_gene: TRBV2
j_gene: TRBJ2-3
d_gene: TRBD1
abundance: many
CDR3nt: TGTGCCAGCAGGGGACAGCCTACAGATACGCAGTATTTT
CDR3aa: CASRGQPTDTQYF

v_gene: TRBV5-3
j_gene: TRBJ2-7
d_gene: TRBD1
abundance: once
CDR3nt: TGTGCCAGCAGCTTACCCGACAGGGACCACGAGCAGTACTTC
CDR3aa: CASSLPDRDHEQYF